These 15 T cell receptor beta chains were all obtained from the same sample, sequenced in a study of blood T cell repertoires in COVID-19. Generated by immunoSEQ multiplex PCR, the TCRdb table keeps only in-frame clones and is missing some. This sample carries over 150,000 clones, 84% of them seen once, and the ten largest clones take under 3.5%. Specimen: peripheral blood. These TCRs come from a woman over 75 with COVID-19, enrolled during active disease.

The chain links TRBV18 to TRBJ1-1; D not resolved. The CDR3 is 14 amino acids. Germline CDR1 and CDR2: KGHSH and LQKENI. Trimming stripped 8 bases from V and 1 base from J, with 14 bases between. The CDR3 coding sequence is TGTGCCAGCCTTGCATCCGGAGGGAACACTGAAGCTTTCTTT. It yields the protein CASLASGGNTEAFF.

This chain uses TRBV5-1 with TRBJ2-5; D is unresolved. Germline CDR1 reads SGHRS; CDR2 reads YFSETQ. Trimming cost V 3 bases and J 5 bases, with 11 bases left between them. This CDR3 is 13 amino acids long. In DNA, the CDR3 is TGCGCCAGCAGCTCAATCCTCCAGGAGACCCAGTACTTC. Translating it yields CASSSILQETQYF.

DNA for the CDR3: TGTGCCTGGCGCCGGGACAGGGACTATGGCTACACCTTC. Translation: CAWRRDRDYGYTF. V is TRBV30 and J is TRBJ1-2, with 9 bases identical to TRBD1. The CDR3 extends over 13 amino acids. J lost 3 bases, V lost 5 bases, and 4 bases had no gene match. Germline CDR1 reads GTSNPN; CDR2 reads SVGIG (reference sequence).

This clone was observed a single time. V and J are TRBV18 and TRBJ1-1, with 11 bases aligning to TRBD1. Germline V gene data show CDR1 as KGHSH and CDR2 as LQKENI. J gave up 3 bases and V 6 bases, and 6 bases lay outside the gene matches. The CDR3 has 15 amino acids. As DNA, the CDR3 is TGTGCCAGCTCTCAATGGACAGGGGGCGACACTGAAGCTTTCTTT. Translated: CASSQWTGGDTEAFF.

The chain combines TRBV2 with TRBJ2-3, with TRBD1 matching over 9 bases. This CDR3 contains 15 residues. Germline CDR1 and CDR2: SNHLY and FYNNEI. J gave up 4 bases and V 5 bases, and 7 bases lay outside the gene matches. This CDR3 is CASSKDRGRPDTQYF. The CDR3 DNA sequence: TGTGCCAGCAGTAAGGACAGGGGTAGGCCAGATACGCAGTATTTT.

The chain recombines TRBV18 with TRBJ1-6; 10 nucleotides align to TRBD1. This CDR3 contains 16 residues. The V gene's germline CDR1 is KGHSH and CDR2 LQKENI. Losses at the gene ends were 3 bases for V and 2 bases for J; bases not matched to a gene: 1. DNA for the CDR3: TGTGCCAGCTCACCCGGGACAGGGGCCTATAATTCACCCCTCCACTTT. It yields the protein CASSPGTGAYNSPLHF.

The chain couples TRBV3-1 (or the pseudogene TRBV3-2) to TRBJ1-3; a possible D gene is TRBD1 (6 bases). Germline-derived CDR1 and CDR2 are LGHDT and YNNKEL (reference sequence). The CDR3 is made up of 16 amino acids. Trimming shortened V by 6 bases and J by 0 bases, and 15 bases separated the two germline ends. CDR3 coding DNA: TGTGCCAGCAGGGGGGGGCCCACAAGCTCTGGAAACACCATATATTTT. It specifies CASRGGPTSSGNTIYF.

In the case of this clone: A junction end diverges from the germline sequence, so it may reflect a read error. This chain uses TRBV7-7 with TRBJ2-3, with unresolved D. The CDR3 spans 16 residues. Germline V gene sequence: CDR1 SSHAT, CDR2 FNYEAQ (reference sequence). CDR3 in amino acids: CASSRSEVGPPDTQYF. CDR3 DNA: TGTGCTAGCAGCCGCTCCGAAGTGGGCCCCCCAGATACGCAGTATTTT.

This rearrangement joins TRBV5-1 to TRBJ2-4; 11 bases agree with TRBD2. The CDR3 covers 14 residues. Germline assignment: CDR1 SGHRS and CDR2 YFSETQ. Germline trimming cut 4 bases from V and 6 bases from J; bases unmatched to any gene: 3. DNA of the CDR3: TGCGCCAGCAGCCGCCTAGCGGGAGGAAACATTCAGTACTTC. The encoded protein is CASSRLAGGNIQYF.

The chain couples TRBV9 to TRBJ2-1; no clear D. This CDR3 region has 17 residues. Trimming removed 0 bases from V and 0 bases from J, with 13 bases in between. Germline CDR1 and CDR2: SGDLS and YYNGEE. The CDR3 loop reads CASSVDGRPSSYNEQFF. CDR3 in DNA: TGTGCCAGCAGCGTAGACGGCAGGCCGAGCTCCTACAATGAGCAGTTCTTC.

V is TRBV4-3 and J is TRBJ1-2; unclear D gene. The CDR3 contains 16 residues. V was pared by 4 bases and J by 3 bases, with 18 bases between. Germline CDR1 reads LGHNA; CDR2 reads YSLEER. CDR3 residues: CASSPRRRFADYGYTF. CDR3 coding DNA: TGCGCCAGCAGCCCCCGGCGGCGGTTCGCGGACTATGGCTACACCTTC.

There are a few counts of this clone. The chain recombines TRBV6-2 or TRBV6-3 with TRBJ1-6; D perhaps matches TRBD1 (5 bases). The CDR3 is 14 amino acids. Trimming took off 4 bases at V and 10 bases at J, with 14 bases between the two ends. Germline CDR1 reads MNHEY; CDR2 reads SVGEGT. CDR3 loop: CASSSTVGGSPLHF. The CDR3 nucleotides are TGTGCCAGCAGTTCCACGGTCGGGGGATCACCCCTCCACTTT.

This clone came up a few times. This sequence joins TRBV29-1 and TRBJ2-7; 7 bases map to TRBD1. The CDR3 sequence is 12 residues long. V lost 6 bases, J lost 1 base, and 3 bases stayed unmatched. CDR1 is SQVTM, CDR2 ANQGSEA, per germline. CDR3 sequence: CSVKGQSYEQYF. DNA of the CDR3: TGCAGCGTGAAGGGACAGTCCTACGAGCAGTACTTC.

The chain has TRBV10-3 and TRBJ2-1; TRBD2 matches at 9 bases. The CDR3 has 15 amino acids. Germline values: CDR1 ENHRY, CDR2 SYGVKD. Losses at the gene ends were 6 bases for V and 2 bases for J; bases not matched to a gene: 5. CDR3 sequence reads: CAIRTIAGAYNEQFF. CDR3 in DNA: TGTGCCATCAGAACCATAGCGGGGGCCTACAATGAGCAGTTCTTC.

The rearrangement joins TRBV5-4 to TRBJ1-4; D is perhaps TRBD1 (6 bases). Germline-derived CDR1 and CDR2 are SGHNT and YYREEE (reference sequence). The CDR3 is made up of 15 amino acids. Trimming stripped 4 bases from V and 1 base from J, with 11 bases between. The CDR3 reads CASSPTGKTNEKLFF. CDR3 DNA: TGTGCCAGCAGCCCTACAGGGAAAACTAATGAAAAACTGTTTTTT.